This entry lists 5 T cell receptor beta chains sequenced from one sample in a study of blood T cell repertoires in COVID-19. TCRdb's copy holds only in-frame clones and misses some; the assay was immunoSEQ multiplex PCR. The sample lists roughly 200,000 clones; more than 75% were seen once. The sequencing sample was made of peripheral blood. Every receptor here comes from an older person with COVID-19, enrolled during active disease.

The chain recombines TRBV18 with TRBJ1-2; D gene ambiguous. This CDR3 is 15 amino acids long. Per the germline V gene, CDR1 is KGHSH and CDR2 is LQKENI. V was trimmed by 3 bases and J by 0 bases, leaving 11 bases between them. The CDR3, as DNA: TGTGCCAGCTCACCTTCCCCAGATCCTAACTATGGCTACACCTTC. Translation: CASSPSPDPNYGYTF.

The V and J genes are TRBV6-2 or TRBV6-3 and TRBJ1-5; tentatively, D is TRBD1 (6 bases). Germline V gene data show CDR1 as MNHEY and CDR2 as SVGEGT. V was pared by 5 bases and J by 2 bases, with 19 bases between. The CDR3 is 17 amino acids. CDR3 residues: CASSPRGRQARNQPQHF. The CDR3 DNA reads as TGTGCCAGCAGTCCCAGAGGACGACAGGCCCGCAATCAGCCCCAGCATTTT.

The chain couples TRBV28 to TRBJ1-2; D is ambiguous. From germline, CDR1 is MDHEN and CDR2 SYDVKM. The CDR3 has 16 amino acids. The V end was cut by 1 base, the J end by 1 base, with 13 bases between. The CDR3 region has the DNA TGTGCCAGCAGTTTATCATCAGGAAAAAATAACTATGGCTACACCTTC. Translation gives CASSLSSGKNNYGYTF.

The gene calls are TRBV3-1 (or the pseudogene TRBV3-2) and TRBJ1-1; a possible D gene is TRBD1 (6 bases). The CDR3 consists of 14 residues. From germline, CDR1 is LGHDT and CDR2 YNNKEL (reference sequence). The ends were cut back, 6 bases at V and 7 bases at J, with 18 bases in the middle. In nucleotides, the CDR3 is TGTGCCAGCAGTGCCGGACAGAGAAGACGTGAAGCTTTCTTT. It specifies CASSAGQRRREAFF.

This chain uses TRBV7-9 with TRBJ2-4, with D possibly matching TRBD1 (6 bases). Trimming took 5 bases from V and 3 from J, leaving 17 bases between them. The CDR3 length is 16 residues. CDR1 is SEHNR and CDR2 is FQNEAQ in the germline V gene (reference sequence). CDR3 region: CASSPPTGLGKNIQYF. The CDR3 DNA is TGTGCCAGCAGCCCCCCAACAGGGCTGGGCAAAAACATTCAGTACTTC.